This TCR beta chain stems from a study of cytomegalovirus exposure and HLA in healthy donors. The CDR3 runs to 16 residues. CDR1 and CDR2 from the germline V gene are LGHNA and YSLEER. J lost 9 bases, V lost 2 bases, and 4 bases had no gene match. It was with 60 Vbeta and 13 Jbeta primers that the PCR ran. The data were produced by immunoSEQ multiplex PCR, yet TCRdb's version contains in-frame clones alone and is incomplete. This sample's clone table lists 100,000 to 150,000 clones. Sequences were obtained from PBMCs. This sequence was found in a man aged 18 to 30 in good health and CMV-seronegative. The genes are TRBV4-3 and TRBJ2-1; TRBD2 aligns across 16 bases. The CDR3 DNA follows: TGCGCCAGCAGCCAACGAGGGACTAGCGGGAGGGGTGAGCAGTTCTTC. As protein: CASSQRGTSGRGEQFF.